The clone carrying this T cell receptor beta chain was found once. As yet, its antigen is unknown. This sample stems from a study of T cells in Graves' hyperthyroidism and ophthalmopathy. The TCR beta CDR3 regions underwent amplification using RNA transcripts as the source. With the HTBI primer set, the TCR CDR3 went through a first round of RT-PCR. TCRdb analysed the multiplex PCR reads with MiXCR anew, one entry per CDR3 protein. The table lists about 840,000 distinct CDR3 sequences, approximately 40% of them singletons. Broader study findings: In blood, most of the thyroid clonotypes expanded above 0.001 were also present.

The receptor's source is a man younger than 35 with Graves' hyperthyroidism. The sequenced sample was blood.

Here the CDR3 DNA reads TGTGCCAGCAGATTAACAAGTGGGAACACTGAAGCTTTCTTT. Encoded protein: CASRLTSGNTEAFF. This chain links TRBV19 with TRBJ1-1; no reliable D call. Germline CDR1 and CDR2: LNHDA and SQIVND (reference sequence). The CDR3 runs 14 residues. The V and J ends lost 9 bases and 1 base respectively, with 15 bases between them.